This T cell receptor (beta chain) came from a study of blood T cell repertoires in COVID-19. Study-wide context: Spain, Italy and the United States supplied samples that represented acute and convalescent COVID-19. In each case, the material was cDNA or gDNA derived from T cells, B-cell-depleted T cells, or PBMCs.

TCRdb's table, derived via immunoSEQ multiplex PCR, lists solely in-frame clones and lacks some. The sample includes around 200,000 clones, more than 80% seen only once; the top ten take 5.5% to 7.5%. The source is a human donor in a cohort sampled during active COVID-19. The sample comprised peripheral blood.

The DNA of the CDR3 is TGTGCCAGCAGTGAAGCAAAATTTCCAGGCGCTACCTCTGGGGCCAACGTCCTGACTTTC. Translated: CASSEAKFPGATSGANVLTF. The chain recombines TRBV6-1 with TRBJ2-6; no firm D call. Germline lookup yields CDR1 MNHNS and CDR2 SASEGT. Trimming took off 0 bases at V and 0 bases at J, with 18 bases between the two ends. The CDR3 runs 20 residues.